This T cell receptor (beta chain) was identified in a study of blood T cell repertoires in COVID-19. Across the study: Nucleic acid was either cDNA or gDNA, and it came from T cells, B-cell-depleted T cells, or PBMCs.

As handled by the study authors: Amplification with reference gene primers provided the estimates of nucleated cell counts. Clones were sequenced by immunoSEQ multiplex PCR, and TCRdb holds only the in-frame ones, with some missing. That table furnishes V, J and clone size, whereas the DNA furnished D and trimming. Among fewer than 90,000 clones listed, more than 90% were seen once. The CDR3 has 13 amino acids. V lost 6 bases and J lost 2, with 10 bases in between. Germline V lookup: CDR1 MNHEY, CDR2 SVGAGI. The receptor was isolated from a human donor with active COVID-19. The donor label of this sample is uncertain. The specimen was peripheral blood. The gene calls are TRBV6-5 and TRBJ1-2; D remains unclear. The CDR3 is CASRPAVNYGYTF. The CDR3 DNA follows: TGTGCCAGCAGACCAGCGGTCAACTATGGCTACACCTTC.